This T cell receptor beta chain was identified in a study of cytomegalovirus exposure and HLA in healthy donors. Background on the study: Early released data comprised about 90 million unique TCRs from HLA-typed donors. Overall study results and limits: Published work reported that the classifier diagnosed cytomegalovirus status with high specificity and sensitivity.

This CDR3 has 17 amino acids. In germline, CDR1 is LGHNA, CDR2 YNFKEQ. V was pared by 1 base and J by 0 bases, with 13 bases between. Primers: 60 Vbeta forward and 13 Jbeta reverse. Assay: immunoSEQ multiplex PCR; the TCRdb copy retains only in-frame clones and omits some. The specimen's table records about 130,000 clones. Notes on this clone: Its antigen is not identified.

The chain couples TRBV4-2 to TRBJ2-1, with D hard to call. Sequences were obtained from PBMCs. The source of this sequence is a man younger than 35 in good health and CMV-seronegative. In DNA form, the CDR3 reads TGTGCCAGCAGCCAAGGTCGCCTCCTGAGCTCCTACAATGAGCAGTTCTTC. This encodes CASSQGRLLSSYNEQFF.